One sample yielded the 31 T cell receptor beta chains listed below, sequenced in a study of blood T cell repertoires in COVID-19. The protocol was immunoSEQ multiplex PCR, while the TCRdb copy is restricted to in-frame clones and leaves out a portion. The sample consists of 150,000 or so clones, approximately 83% of them appearing once. The sample taken for sequencing was peripheral blood. These receptors all stem from a woman aged 60-75 years with COVID-19, enrolled during active disease.

The V and J genes are TRBV27 and TRBJ2-6; a possible D gene is TRBD1 (5 bases). Germline V CDR1 and CDR2: MNHEY, SMNVEV (reference sequence). This CDR3 has 15 residues. V lost 6 bases and J 0 bases, leaving 9 bases between the germline ends. In nucleotides, the CDR3 is TGTGCCAGCAGCCTGGGGCTCTCTGGGGCCAACGTCCTGACTTTC. It is translated as CASSLGLSGANVLTF. Looking up the rest from reference TRBV27 and TRBJ2-6 gives the full variable domain: EAQVTQNPRYLITVTGKKLTVTCSQNMNHEYMSWYRQDPGLGLRQIYYSMNVEVTDKGDVPEGYKVSRKEKRNFPLILESPSPNQTSLYFCASSLGLSGANVLTFGAGSRLTVL.

This clone showed up just once. DNA for the CDR3: TGTGCCAGCAGTCGGGACAGGGGGCTTCAGCCCCAGCATTTT. Encoded protein: CASSRDRGLQPQHF. This sequence joins TRBV5-8 and TRBJ1-5; TRBD1 matches at 12 bases. In germline, CDR1 is SGHTS, CDR2 YDEGEE. V trimming: 5 bases; J trimming: 6 bases; junction bases outside the gene matches: 3. The CDR3 extends over 14 amino acids.

The chain employs TRBV15 and TRBJ1-5, with D perhaps matching TRBD1 (5 bases). The V gene lost 5 bases and the J gene lost 0 bases, with 11 bases spanning the gap. CDR1 is LNHNV and CDR2 is YYDKDF in the germline V gene (reference sequence). This CDR3 comprises 15 residues. Written as DNA, the CDR3 is TGTGCCACCAGCGGATTCAGGGATAGCAATCAGCCCCAGCATTTT. This gives the protein CATSGFRDSNQPQHF. Full variable domain (remainder filled in from reference TRBV15 and TRBJ1-5): DAMVIQNPRYQVTQFGKPVTLSCSQTLNHNVMYWYQQKSSQAPKLLFHYYDKDFNNEADTPDNFQSRRPNTSFCFLDIRSPGLGDTAMYLCATSGFRDSNQPQHFGDGTRLSIL.

V is TRBV5-1 and J is TRBJ1-1, with D unresolved. V was clipped by 2 bases and J by 2 bases, with 13 bases between them. The CDR3 spans 15 residues. Germline V CDR1 and CDR2: SGHRS, YFSETQ. The CDR3 coding sequence is TGCGCCAGCAGCTTTTCGGCAAAGCGAAACACTGAAGCTTTCTTT. This sequence encodes CASSFSAKRNTEAFF.

The rearrangement links TRBV7-6 to TRBJ1-2; 12 bases agree with TRBD1. Germline-derived CDR1 and CDR2 are SGHVS and FNYEAQ. V dropped 1 base and J dropped 4; count of bases not matched to a gene: 10. This CDR3 contains 18 residues. The chain's CDR3 is CASSLGAGQGAIGYGYTF. The CDR3 DNA follows: TGTGCCAGCAGCTTAGGGGCGGGACAGGGGGCAATTGGCTATGGCTACACCTTC.

V and J are TRBV5-6 and TRBJ2-2; TRBD2 matches at 15 bases. The CDR3 extends over 16 amino acids. The germline V gene encodes CDR1 SGHDT and CDR2 YYEEEE. Germline trimming cut 4 bases from V and 6 bases from J; bases unmatched to any gene: 4. CDR3 nucleotide sequence: TGTGCCAGCAGCGGACTAGCGGGGGGGCCGGCCGGGGAGCTGTTTTTT. This sequence encodes CASSGLAGGPAGELFF.

This rearrangement joins TRBV6-1 to TRBJ1-4; TRBD1 agrees at 12 bases. V was clipped by 8 bases and J by 4 bases; unmatched bases: 8. Germline V gives CDR1 MNHNS, CDR2 SASEGT. There are 16 residues in the CDR3. This CDR3 is CASCGDRGRVNEKLFF. The CDR3 coding sequence is TGTGCCAGCTGTGGGGACAGGGGGCGAGTTAATGAAAAACTGTTTTTT.

The sample holds one count of this clone. This sequence joins TRBV14 and TRBJ1-2; 8 bases agree with TRBD1. There are 14 residues in the CDR3. The trim removed 0 bases at V and 7 bases at J, leaving 4 bases unmatched. The V gene's germline CDR1 is SGHDN and CDR2 FVKESK. The CDR3, as DNA: TGTGCCAGCAGCCAAGAATACAGGGGGTCTGGCTACACCTTC. Amino acid sequence: CASSQEYRGSGYTF.

This chain connects TRBV11-2 to TRBJ2-3, with 9 bases fitting TRBD1. The CDR3 has 19 amino acids. Germline CDR1 SGHAT, CDR2 FQNNGV. Trimming took 5 bases from V and 3 from J; bases not matched to a gene: 18. The DNA of the CDR3 is TGTGCCAGCAGCCCTCTGACAGGGGGAGGGGGGTGGAGAACAGATACGCAGTATTTT. Protein product: CASSPLTGGGGWRTDTQYF.

The chain uses TRBV10-2 and TRBJ2-1, with TRBD1 matching 7 bases. This CDR3 has 12 residues. Losses at the gene ends were 4 bases for V and 8 bases for J; bases not matched to a gene: 2. Germline V gives CDR1 WSHSY, CDR2 SAAADI. CDR3 loop: CASSGQGDEQFF. The CDR3 region has the DNA TGCGCCAGCAGTGGACAGGGCGATGAGCAGTTCTTC.

The genes are TRBV19 and TRBJ1-5; 8 positions agree with TRBD1. Per germline, CDR1 LNHDA and CDR2 SQIVND (reference sequence). The CDR3 consists of 16 residues. J lost 3 bases, V lost 4 bases, and 8 bases had no gene match. The CDR3 protein is CASSTPGQVINQPQHF. CDR3 sequence (DNA): TGTGCCAGTAGTACACCGGGACAGGTTATCAATCAGCCCCAGCATTTT.

For the CDR3, the DNA is TGTGCCAGCAGCCAAGACCGGGTCTTACTCGACACCATATATTTT. Protein product: CASSQDRVLLDTIYF. The genes are TRBV3-1 (or the pseudogene TRBV3-2) and TRBJ1-3; D gene ambiguous. Trimming removed 0 bases at V and 8 bases at J, with 14 bases between. CDR1 LGHDT and CDR2 YNNKEL come from the germline V gene (reference sequence). The CDR3 sequence is 15 residues long.

The chain links TRBV5-1 to TRBJ2-7; D unclear. The V end was cut by 5 bases, the J end by 0 bases, with 18 bases between. The CDR3 covers 16 residues. Germline values: CDR1 SGHRS, CDR2 YFSETQ. The CDR3 loop reads CASSPYVPRSSYEQYV. CDR3 nucleotide sequence: TGCGCCAGCAGTCCGTATGTCCCGAGGAGCTCCTACGAGCAGTACGTC.

This clone came up once. This rearrangement joins TRBV24-1 to TRBJ2-6; possible D gene TRBD2, 5 bases. CDR1 is KGHDR, CDR2 SFDVKD, per germline. V lost 7 bases, J lost 0 bases, and 9 bases lay in between. The CDR3 has 15 amino acids. CDR3 amino acids: CATSERDSGANVLTF. CDR3 nucleotides: TGTGCCACCAGCGAACGGGACTCTGGGGCCAACGTCCTGACTTTC.

The V and J genes are TRBV6-6 and TRBJ2-7; 10 bases map to TRBD1. Looked up from germline, CDR1 is MNHNY and CDR2 is SVGAGI (reference sequence). J was trimmed by 0 bases and V by 6 bases; bases with no gene match: 2. The CDR3 length is 14 residues. In DNA form, the CDR3 reads TGTGCCAGCAGCTGGACAGGGGGCTCCTACGAGCAGTACGTC. It yields the protein CASSWTGGSYEQYV.

This chain uses TRBV7-8 with TRBJ2-7; TRBD1 matches 9 bases. V shed 4 bases, J shed 4 bases, and the junction held 5 bases outside the gene matches. CDR3 length equals 14 residues. From germline, CDR1 is SGHVS and CDR2 FQNEAQ. CDR3 loop: CASSSDRGQYEQYV. The DNA of the CDR3 is TGTGCCAGCAGCTCGGACAGGGGACAGTACGAGCAGTACGTC.

V and J are TRBV11-3 and TRBJ1-1; tentative D call: TRBD1 (5 bases). CDR1 is SGHNT, CDR2 YENEEA, per germline. V gave up 3 bases and J gave up 1 base, with 15 bases separating them. The CDR3 loop spans 16 amino acids. The CDR3 loop is CASSLGAGGGNTEAFF. The CDR3 DNA sequence: TGTGCCAGCAGCTTGGGCGCGGGGGGAGGGAACACTGAAGCTTTCTTT.

This clone was seen a few times. Other DNA variants within this sample encode the same CDR3. The rearrangement joins TRBV19 to TRBJ2-2, with 9 bases aligning to TRBD2. This CDR3 spans 15 amino acids. Germline loops: CDR1 LNHDA, CDR2 SQIVND (reference sequence). The V and J ends lost 5 bases and 4 bases, in that order; junction bases with no gene match: 5. In nucleotides, the CDR3 is TGTGCCAGTAGTTATAGCGGGAGCGGCACCGGGGAGCTGTTTTTT. Translating gives CASSYSGSGTGELFF.

This rearrangement joins TRBV25-1 to TRBJ1-2, with TRBD1 matching over 7 bases. In germline, CDR1 is MGHDK, CDR2 SYGVNS. Unmatched junction bases numbered 9, after V lost 6 bases and J lost 8 bases. The CDR3 has 13 amino acids. The CDR3 region is CASRGNRGRGYTF. The CDR3 coding sequence is TGTGCCAGCAGGGGAAACAGGGGTAGGGGCTACACCTTC.

This chain joins TRBV7-2 and TRBJ2-1; TRBD2 aligns across 15 bases. Trimming took 4 bases from V and 3 from J; bases not matched to a gene: 7. Germline V lookup: CDR1 SGHTA, CDR2 FQGNSA. There are 18 residues in the CDR3. The CDR3 loop is CASSSGLAGGLGYNEQFF. CDR3 sequence (DNA): TGTGCCAGCAGCTCCGGACTAGCGGGAGGGCTAGGCTACAATGAGCAGTTCTTC.

The chain employs TRBV18 and TRBJ1-5, with a tentative D call TRBD1 (6 bases). CDR3 size: 14 residues. V was pared by 4 bases and J by 3 bases, with 10 bases between. CDR1 and CDR2 (germline): KGHSH, LQKENI. CDR3 loop: CASSRRDTNQPQHF. CDR3 sequence (DNA): TGTGCCAGCTCACGACGGGACACCAATCAGCCCCAGCATTTT.

The DNA of the CDR3 is TGTGCCAGCAGTCCCCCTAGGGGTACCGTCAATGAGCAGTTCTTC. Translating gives CASSPPRGTVNEQFF. This chain joins TRBV6-5 and TRBJ2-1, with D maybe TRBD1 (5 bases). This CDR3 has 15 residues. V shed 5 bases and J shed 6 bases, with 17 bases lying between them. CDR1 MNHEY and CDR2 SVGAGI come from the germline V gene.

The genes are TRBV18 and TRBJ2-3, with D possibly being TRBD1 (5 bases). This CDR3 contains 14 residues. Germline V gene lookup returns CDR1 KGHSH and CDR2 LQKENI. V lost 4 bases and J 4 bases, leaving 12 bases between the germline ends. For the CDR3, the DNA is TGTGCCAGCTCACAAAGCCCAGGGCCAGATACGCAGTATTTT. Its translation: CASSQSPGPDTQYF.

This chain joins TRBV5-1 and TRBJ1-1; D unclear. Trimming pared 5 bases from V and 6 bases from J, leaving 14 bases between. The length of the CDR3 is 13 residues. Germline loops: CDR1 SGHRS, CDR2 YFSETQ. The CDR3 sequence: CASRPATVAEAFF. The CDR3, as DNA: TGCGCCAGCAGGCCCGCTACGGTAGCTGAAGCTTTCTTT. The whole variable domain, remainder taken from reference TRBV5-1 and TRBJ1-1, is KAGVTQTPRYLIKTRGQQVTLSCSPISGHRSVSWYQQTPGQGLQFLFEYFSETQRNKGNFPGRFSGRQFSNSRSEMNVSTLELGDSALYLCASRPATVAEAFFGQGTRLTVV.

The CDR3 nucleotides are TGCAGCGTTTTGGCTCCCGGGACAGGGGGTCACACCATATATTTT. This codes for CSVLAPGTGGHTIYF. The chain couples TRBV29-1 to TRBJ1-3; 11 bases fit TRBD1. From germline, CDR1 is SQVTM and CDR2 ANQGSEA. The CDR3 is made up of 15 amino acids. J lost 8 bases, V lost 5 bases, and 11 bases had no gene match.

The chain recombines TRBV2 with TRBJ2-7; D not certain. This CDR3 region has 12 residues. Between the trimmed V and J ends, which lost 4 bases and 4 bases, there was a span of 8 bases. The germline V gene encodes CDR1 SNHLY and CDR2 FYNNEI. The CDR3 protein is CASSGYRYEQYV. The CDR3 coding sequence is TGTGCCAGCAGTGGTTACCGGTACGAGCAGTACGTC.

The V gene is TRBV27, the J gene TRBJ1-2, with a weak D call TRBD1 (5 bases). V was cut by 1 base and J by 5 bases, with 8 bases left in between. There are 13 residues in the CDR3. Germline CDR1 reads MNHEY; CDR2 reads SMNVEV (reference sequence). The CDR3 spells CASSLWGGYGYTF. Written as DNA, the CDR3 is TGTGCCAGCAGTTTATGGGGGGGTTATGGCTACACCTTC.

The chain links TRBV14 to TRBJ2-5; D possibly corresponds to TRBD1 (6 bases). Germline CDR1 is SGHDN and CDR2 is FVKESK. The germline V and J ends were trimmed by 1 base and 5 bases, with 23 bases remaining between them. The CDR3 totals 18 residues. The CDR3 nucleotides read TGTGCCAGCAGCCAAGGAAAGGGTACCGGGGCAAGGGGGGAGACCCAGTACTTC. It translates to CASSQGKGTGARGETQYF.

The chain joins TRBV6-4 to TRBJ2-7; 7 bases line up with TRBD2. The CDR3 extends over 14 amino acids. Germline CDR1 MRHNA, CDR2 SNTAGT. V lost 6 bases to trimming and J lost 2 bases; unmatched junction nucleotides: 7. This CDR3 reads CASSQEAGAYEQYF. The CDR3 DNA follows: TGTGCCAGCAGCCAGGAGGCGGGAGCCTACGAGCAGTACTTC.

The rearrangement joins TRBV4-1 to TRBJ1-1; D is perhaps TRBD1 (5 bases). V was pared by 2 bases and J by 0 bases, with 10 bases between. In germline, CDR1 is MGHRA, CDR2 YSYEKL. The CDR3 is made up of 15 amino acids. The CDR3 region is CASSQIGGVNTEAFF. The CDR3 DNA reads as TGCGCCAGCAGCCAAATCGGGGGGGTGAACACTGAAGCTTTCTTT.

The J gene is TRBJ2-4, the V gene TRBV27; D uncertain. Germline CDR1 and CDR2: MNHEY and SMNVEV (reference sequence). The CDR3 extends over 11 amino acids. V was cut by 9 bases and J by 0 bases, with 3 bases left in between. Written as DNA, the CDR3 is TGTGCCAGACTAGCCAAAAACATTCAGTACTTC. Residues: CARLAKNIQYF.